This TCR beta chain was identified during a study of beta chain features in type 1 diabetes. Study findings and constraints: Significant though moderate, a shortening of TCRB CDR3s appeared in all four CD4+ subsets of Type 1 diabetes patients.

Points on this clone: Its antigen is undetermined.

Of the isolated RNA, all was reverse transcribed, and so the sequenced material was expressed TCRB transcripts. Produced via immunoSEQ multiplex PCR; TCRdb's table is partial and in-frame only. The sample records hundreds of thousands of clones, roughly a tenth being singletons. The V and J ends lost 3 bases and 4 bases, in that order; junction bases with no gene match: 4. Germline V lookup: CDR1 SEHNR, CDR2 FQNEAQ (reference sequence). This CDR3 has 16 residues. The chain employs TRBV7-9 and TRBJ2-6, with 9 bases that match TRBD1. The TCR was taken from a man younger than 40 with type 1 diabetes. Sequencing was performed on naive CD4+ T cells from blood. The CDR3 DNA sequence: TGTGCCAGCAGCTTCGGACAGGGGACCGGGGCCAACGTCCTGACTTTC. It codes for CASSFGQGTGANVLTF.